This is a list of T cell receptor beta chains from one sample in a study of tumor-infiltrating lymphocytes in primary liver carcinoma. TCRdb re-called the multiplex PCR reads with MiXCR, one entry per CDR3 protein. The sample records around 100,000 distinct CDR3 sequences, under 70% being singletons. Sequenced input: liver tumor tissue from sampling region 2. Receptor source: a woman aged 60-70 years with primary liver carcinoma and hepatitis B virus infection. CDR3s include the opening cysteine and the closing phenylalanine or tryptophan. A D gene is named only where the DNA matches it firmly. Not every row has a clone size; where given, it reads once, few, many or a size class.

v_call	clone_size	d_call	j_call	cdr3_nt	cdr3_aa
TRBV6-1	many	.	TRBJ1-2	TGTGCCAGCAGTGATACCCGGACGGTAGACTATGGCTACACCTTC	CASSDTRTVDYGYTF
TRBV6-2/TRBV6-3	.	TRBD2	TRBJ2-3	TGTGCTAGCGGTTACGGAGGCGGGGGACTCCAGGATACGCAGTATTTT	CASGYGGGGLQDTQYF
TRBV14	many	TRBD2	TRBJ2-7	TGTGCCAGCTCCCACAAACTAGCGGAGACCTACGAGCAGTACTTC	CASSHKLAETYEQYF
TRBV7-9	many	.	TRBJ2-5	TGTGCCAGCAGCAGTATCGGGACTCCAATTCAAGAGACCCAGTACTTC	CASSSIGTPIQETQYF
TRBV11-2	.	.	TRBJ2-2	TGTCCTAGCAACCCTCCGCAAGGACCGACCGGGGAGCTGTTTTTT	CPSNPPQGPTGELFF
TRBV11-2	once	.	TRBJ1-5	TGTGCCATCAGCTTAGATCCCGGTGACAACCAGCCCCAGCACTTT	CAISLDPGDNQPQHF
TRBV28	many	.	TRBJ1-1	TGTGCCAGCAGTTTCAACACAAGGGGGGTCACTGAAGCTTTCTTT	CASSFNTRGVTEAFF
TRBV28	few	.	TRBJ1-4	TGTGCCAGCAGCTCCCGACAAATTGCAACTAGTGAAAAACTGTTTTTT	CASSSRQIATSEKLFF
TRBV11-3	.	TRBD2	TRBJ2-1	TGTGCCAACAGCTTAGGTCAAGGTGGGAGGGCCGTCTACAATGAGCAGTTCTTC	CANSLGQGGRAVYNEQFF
TRBV28	.	TRBD2	TRBJ2-1	TGTGCCAGCAGTCTCTGGACTAGCGGGAGCTATGAGCAGTTCTTC	CASSLWTSGSYEQFF
TRBV11-2	.	.	TRBJ2-7	TGTGCCAGCAGCCCCCCTTTAGGTGCCAGCGAGCAGTACTTC	CASSPPLGASEQYF
TRBV11-2	.	TRBD2	TRBJ2-1	TGTGCCAGCATAAGGACTAGCGGGGATTCCTACAATGAGCAGTTCTTC	CASIRTSGDSYNEQFF
TRBV5-6	.	TRBD1	TRBJ1-1	TGTGCCAGCAACTGGGACAGGGGATCTGGAGAAGCTTTCTTT	CASNWDRGSGEAFF
TRBV11-2	.	.	TRBJ2-3	TGTGCTAGCAGCACGGCCCCCAGGGGCAAAGGAACAGATAGGCAGTATTTT	CASSTAPRGKGTDRQYF
TRBV11-2	once	.	TRBJ2-3	TGTGCCAGCAGCTTAGATCTGGGTCGCATGTTCTTGCAGTATTTT	CASSLDLGRMFLQYF
TRBV21-1	.	.	TRBJ2-7	TGTGCCAGCAGCAAAAGAGAGCTCACAGGTGGGTCCGAGGGGTACGAGCAGTACTTC	CASSKRELTGGSEGYEQYF
TRBV29-1	.	TRBD2	TRBJ2-7	TGCAGCGTTACGCTACACTCAGCGGGAGAGCAGTGCTTC	CSVTLHSAGEQCF
TRBV11-2	.	.	TRBJ2-3	TGTGACAGCGGTCCCTGGGCGGATACGCAGTATTTT	CDSGPWADTQYF
TRBV2	.	TRBD1	TRBJ2-7	TGTGCCAGCAGCGACGCCCGACAGGGAATAGGCGAGCAGTACTTC	CASSDARQGIGEQYF
TRBV5-5	once	.	TRBJ1-5	TGTGCCAGCAGACCCGGGACTAGTGATAGCACAGATACGCAGCATTTT	CASRPGTSDSTDTQHF
TRBV6-5	once	TRBD2	TRBJ2-3	TGTGCCACCAGGGCTAGCGGGAGGACAGATATGCAGTATTTT	CATRASGRTDMQYF
TRBV28	.	.	TRBJ2-3	TGTGCCAGCACCGGGGGAATTAGCACAGATACTCAGTATTTT	CASTGGISTDTQYF
TRBV11-1	few	.	TRBJ2-7	TGTGCCAGCAGCCCTCGGACAGCGGGATTATGCGAGCAGTACTTC	CASSPRTAGLCEQYF
TRBV14	.	.	TRBJ2-1	TGTGCCAGCAGCCCTCGGGGTGGGAGCTCCTACAATGAGCAGTCCTTC	CASSPRGGSSYNEQSF
TRBV5-5	once	.	TRBJ2-4	TGTGCCAGCAGCTCTGGGAACTTACCCAAAAACATTCAGTACTTC	CASSSGNLPKNIQYF
TRBV5-1	few	TRBD2	TRBJ2-7	TGCGCCAGCAGCTCCACATTTGGTAGCGGGGACCCCTACGAGCAGTACTTC	CASSSTFGSGDPYEQYF
TRBV6-2/TRBV6-3	medium-sized	.	TRBJ2-1	TGTGCCAGCAGGGTGACTGCAAACAATGAGCAGTTCTTC	CASRVTANNEQFF
TRBV6-2/TRBV6-3	many	.	TRBJ1-5	TGTGCCAGCAGTTACCCCAGGAAAGGTCAGCCCCAGCATTTT	CASSYPRKGQPQHF